This TCR beta chain was observed in a study of blood T cell repertoires in COVID-19. Study background: Samples representing acute and convalescent COVID-19 were sourced from the United States, Italy and Spain. Sample material is recorded as cDNA or gDNA derived from T cells, B-cell-depleted T cells, or PBMCs.

Notes on this clone: One junction end disagrees with the germline gene, perhaps due to a read error.

Per the study methods: Reference gene primer amplification in the assay estimated nucleated cell counts. Assay used: immunoSEQ multiplex PCR; TCRdb lists only in-frame clones, some missing. That table is the source of V, J and clone size, and D and trimming were worked out from the DNA. This sample carries 200,000 or so clones, roughly 80% of them seen once, and the ten largest clones take 5.5% to 7.5%. The V gene's germline CDR1 is LNHNV and CDR2 YYDKDF (reference sequence). This CDR3 region has 13 residues. The chain links TRBV15 to TRBJ2-1; D perhaps matches TRBD2 (5 bases). The receptor comes from a woman in her thirties or forties with acute or convalescent COVID-19. The source material was peripheral blood. CDR3 amino acids: CATRRERVSEQFF. CDR3 nucleotides: TGTGCCACCAGGAGAGAGAGGGTCAGTGAGCAGTTCTTC.